This T cell receptor (beta chain) was sequenced during a study of shared clonotypes between healthy human individuals. As to this clone: Other nucleotide sequences in the sample specify the same CDR3.

Germline V gene data show CDR1 as MNHEY and CDR2 as SMNVEV (reference sequence). The V gene lost 3 bases and the J gene lost 3 bases, with 9 bases spanning the gap. The CDR3 sequence is 14 residues long. Profiling relied on immunoSEQ multiplex PCR, and the TCRdb table lists in-frame clones only, not all of them. The sample carries some 2,100,000 clones, about 92% recorded once. CD45RO-negative CD8 cells positively selected for CCR7 made up the naive population, which excluded terminally differentiated effector memory CD45RA+ cells. The gene calls are TRBV27 and TRBJ1-5; TRBD1 is a possible D gene (6 bases). The receptor was derived from a man between 18 and 35 years old in good health. Some clones in this sample may be carry-over from other donors' samples. Sequencing was carried out using naive CD8+ T cells from PBMCs. The CDR3 DNA follows: TGTGCCAGCAGTTTCACAGGGTCCAATCAGCCCCAGCATTTT. It codes for CASSFTGSNQPQHF.